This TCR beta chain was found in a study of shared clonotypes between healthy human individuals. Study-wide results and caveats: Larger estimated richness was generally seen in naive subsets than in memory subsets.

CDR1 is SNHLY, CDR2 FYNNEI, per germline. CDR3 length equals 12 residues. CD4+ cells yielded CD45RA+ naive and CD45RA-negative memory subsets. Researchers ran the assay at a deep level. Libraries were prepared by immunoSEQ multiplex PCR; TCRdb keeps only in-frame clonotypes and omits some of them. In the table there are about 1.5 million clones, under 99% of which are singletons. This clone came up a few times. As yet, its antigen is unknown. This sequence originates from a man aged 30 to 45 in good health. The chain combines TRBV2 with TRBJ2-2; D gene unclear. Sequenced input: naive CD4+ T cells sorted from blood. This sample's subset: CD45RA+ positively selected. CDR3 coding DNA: TGTGCTCAGCAGGAGTACACCGGGGAGCTGTTTTTT. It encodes CAQQEYTGELFF.